This is a list of T cell receptor beta chains from one sample in a study of monozygotic twins with cystic fibrosis. Profiling relied on immunoSEQ multiplex PCR, and the TCRdb table lists in-frame clones only, not all of them. The table records tens of thousands of clones, 85% to 90% of them present only once. The specimen sequenced was blood. The origin of the receptors is a woman aged 25 to 39 with cystic fibrosis. Both conserved end residues are part of each CDR3. D genes are given only for firm matches. The size field is filled for only some rows; it gives once, few, many or a size class.

d_call	clone_size	j_call	cdr3_length	v_call	cdr3_aa	cdr3_nt
NA	NA	TRBJ1-5	15	TRBV6-1	CASSPTGGGNQPQHF	TGTGCCAGCAGTCCTACTGGGGGGGGGAATCAGCCCCAGCATTTT
NA	NA	TRBJ1-2	14	TRBV27	CASSLRREGYGYTF	TGTGCCAGCAGTTTAAGACGGGAGGGCTATGGCTACACCTTC
NA	NA	TRBJ2-7	13	TRBV10-2	CASSESSAYEQYF	TGCGCCAGCAGTGAGTCATCCGCCTACGAGCAGTACTTC
TRBD1	once	TRBJ2-7	17	TRBV6-1	CASSEEGQGWSSYEQYF	TGTGCCAGCAGTGAAGAAGGACAGGGTTGGAGCTCCTACGAGCAGTACTTC
NA	NA	TRBJ2-1	13	TRBV9	CASSVGFYNEQFF	TGTGCCAGCAGCGTAGGTTTCTACAATGAGCAGTTCTTC
NA	NA	TRBJ2-6	15	TRBV4-3	CASSLGGAGANVLTF	TGCGCCAGCAGCCTCGGGGGTGCTGGGGCCAACGTCCTGACTTTC
NA	NA	TRBJ2-7	12	TRBV2	CASSSGRVEQYF	TGTGCCAGCAGTTCAGGGCGGGTCGAGCAGTACTTC
NA	NA	TRBJ2-1	14	TRBV11-1	CASSPYDPPEEQFF	TGTGCCAGCAGCCCCTACGACCCCCCCGAAGAGCAGTTCTTC
TRBD1	NA	TRBJ1-2	15	TRBV7-9	CASSLLMGQGPQFNF	TGTGCCAGCAGCTTATTGATGGGACAGGGGCCCCAGTTTAACTTC
NA	few	TRBJ1-2	13	TRBV29-1	CSVKMGDRIGYTF	TGCAGCGTTAAAATGGGGGATCGTATTGGCTACACCTTC
NA	NA	TRBJ2-5	16	TRBV5-5	CASSRWGRIGEETQYF	TGTGCCAGCAGCCGGTGGGGGAGGATAGGGGAGGAGACCCAGTACTTC
NA	NA	TRBJ1-5	14	TRBV7-9	CASSPGRGNQPQHF	TGTGCCAGCAGCCCAGGACGGGGCAATCAGCCCCAGCATTTT
TRBD2	NA	TRBJ2-3	14	TRBV19	CASRDSGGYDTQYF	TGTGCCAGTCGGGACTCCGGGGGGTACGATACGCAGTATTTT
NA	once	TRBJ1-4	13	TRBV7-7	CASSLYENEKLFF	TGTGCCAGCAGCTTATACGAGAATGAAAAACTGTTTTTT
NA	NA	TRBJ1-2	16	TRBV7-8	CASSLGPAGLIYGYTF	TGTGCCAGCAGCTTAGGTCCAGCAGGCCTCATCTATGGCTACACCTTC
NA	NA	TRBJ1-3	15	TRBV7-9	CASSLDGASGNTIYF	TGTGCCAGCAGCTTGGACGGAGCCTCTGGAAACACCATATATTTT
NA	NA	TRBJ2-7	13	TRBV29-1	CSVECGDSYEQYF	TGCAGCGTTGAATGCGGGGACTCCTACGAGCAGTACTTC
NA	NA	TRBJ2-7	16	TRBV5-6	CASSLLGDQGGGEQYF	TGTGCCAGCAGCTTATTGGGGGACCAAGGGGGAGGCGAGCAGTACTTC
NA	NA	TRBJ1-2	17	TRBV9	CASSGVPPRPPLYGYTF	TGTGCCAGCAGCGGGGTCCCTCCCCGGCCGCCCCTCTATGGCTACACCTTC
NA	NA	TRBJ1-2	17	TRBV4-3	CASSQGGWGRSNYGYTF	TGCGCCAGCAGCCAAGGTGGTTGGGGACGGTCTAACTATGGCTACACCTTC
NA	NA	TRBJ1-2	12	TRBV5-6	CASRLSGYGYTF	TGTGCCAGCAGGCTTTCAGGCTATGGCTACACCTTC
NA	NA	TRBJ2-7	15	TRBV7-2	CASSLGPTGFYEQYF	TGTGCCAGCAGCTTAGGGCCAACAGGATTCTACGAGCAGTACTTC
NA	NA	TRBJ1-3	14	TRBV2	CASSKQLSGNTIYF	TGTGCCAGCAGCAAACAGCTCTCTGGAAACACCATATATTTT
NA	NA	TRBJ1-2	15	TRBV29-1	CSVWEGPGTNYGYTF	TGCAGCGTTTGGGAGGGGCCCGGGACCAACTATGGCTACACCTTC
TRBD1	few	TRBJ1-2	16	TRBV4-2	CASSQDYRGRNSGYTF	TGTGCCAGCAGCCAAGATTACAGGGGAAGGAACAGTGGCTACACCTTC
TRBD1	NA	TRBJ2-1	15	TRBV6-5	CASSYGTGRNNEQFF	TGTGCCAGCAGCTATGGGACAGGGAGAAACAATGAGCAGTTCTTC
TRBD1	NA	TRBJ1-2	15	TRBV7-9	CASSFGTGFNYGYTF	TGTGCCAGCAGCTTTGGGACAGGGTTTAACTATGGCTACACCTTC
NA	once	TRBJ2-1	14	TRBV7-6	CASSSLMGGREQFF	TGTGCCAGCAGCTCCCTCATGGGGGGGCGTGAGCAGTTCTTC
NA	NA	TRBJ2-7	15	TRBV2	CASSEAPVAVAEQYF	TGTGCCAGCAGTGAAGCCCCCGTGGCGGTCGCCGAGCAGTACTTC
NA	once	TRBJ1-4	15	TRBV5-1	CASSLAGTPGEKLFF	TGCGCCAGCAGCTTGGCCGGGACCCCAGGGGAAAAACTGTTTTTT
NA	NA	TRBJ2-1	12	TRBV6-7	CASTNKEDEQFF	TGTGCCAGCACCAACAAAGAGGATGAGCAGTTCTTC
TRBD2	NA	TRBJ2-3	17	TRBV28	CASSLKYQRGPLGTQYF	TGTGCCAGCAGTTTAAAGTACCAGCGGGGGCCCCTTGGTACGCAGTATTTT
NA	NA	TRBJ1-4	15	TRBV14	CASSQVGFSDEKLFF	TGTGCCAGCAGCCAAGTTGGATTTTCTGATGAAAAACTGTTTTTT